Included here is one TCR beta chain sequence, with context. The target antigen is unknown. Compared with germline, one end of the junction differs, possibly owing to a read error. The sample belongs to a study of tumor and adjacent non-tumor tissue in lung cancer. Overall study: Patients comprised eleven to twelve adenocarcinoma, a couple of squamous cell carcinoma and 1 small cell lung cancer. Each sample yielded roughly 4.2 million productive TCRbeta reads on average.

Broader study findings: Compared with tumor, normal lung showed significantly lower TCR diversity. Tumor repertoires had a smaller top 100 clone share than normal lung.

TCRbeta libraries were built with three rounds of nested PCR, modified from ARM-PCR. One entry per CDR3 protein, called by TCRdb with MiXCR from the multiplex PCR reads. Of around 79,000 distinct CDR3 sequences in the sample, just under 75% were seen once. The CDR3 loop spans 15 amino acids. CDR1 is ENHRY and CDR2 is SYGVKD in the germline V gene. The template was RNA from unsorted bulk tissue. The sequenced sample was lung tumor tissue. The sequence was obtained from a woman aged 35 to 49 with non-small cell lung cancer. This rearrangement joins TRBV10-3 to TRBJ2-1; TRBD1 matches 10 bases. In DNA form, the CDR3 reads TGTGCCATAGAGTCTGGGGGACAGGGGAGTAATGAACAGTTCTTC. Amino acids: CAIESGGQGSNEQFF.